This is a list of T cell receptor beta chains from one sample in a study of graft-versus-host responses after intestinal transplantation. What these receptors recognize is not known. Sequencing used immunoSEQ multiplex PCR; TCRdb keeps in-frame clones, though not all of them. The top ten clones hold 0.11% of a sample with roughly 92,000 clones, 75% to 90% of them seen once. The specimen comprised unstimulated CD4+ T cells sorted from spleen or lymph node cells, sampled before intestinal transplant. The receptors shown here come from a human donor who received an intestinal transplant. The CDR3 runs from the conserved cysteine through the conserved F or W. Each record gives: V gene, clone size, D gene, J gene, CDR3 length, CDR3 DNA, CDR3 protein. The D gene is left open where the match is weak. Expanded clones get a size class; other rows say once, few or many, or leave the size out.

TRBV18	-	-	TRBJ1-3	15	TGTGCCAGCTCACTTCTCAGGGAAGCCGGAAACACCATATATTTT	CASSLLREAGNTIYF
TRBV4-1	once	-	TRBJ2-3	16	TGCGCCAGCAGCCATACGGACCGACAGGTCACAGATACGCAGTATTTT	CASSHTDRQVTDTQYF
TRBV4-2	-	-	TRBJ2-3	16	TGTGCCAGCAGCCAAGAGGGGGGACCAAGCACAGATACGCAGTATTTT	CASSQEGGPSTDTQYF
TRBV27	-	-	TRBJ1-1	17	TGTGCCAGCAGTTTATACGCCACCCGGGGGGGGAACACTGAAGCTTTCTTT	CASSLYATRGGNTEAFF
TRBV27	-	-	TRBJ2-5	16	TGTGCCAGCAGTTACGCCGACTCCCAGGGACAAGAGACCCAGTACTTC	CASSYADSQGQETQYF
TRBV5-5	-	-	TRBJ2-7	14	TGTGCCAGCAGCTTGGGCCCCGGGGCCTACGAGCAGTACTTC	CASSLGPGAYEQYF
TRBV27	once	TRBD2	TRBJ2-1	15	TGTGCCAGCAGTCCGGGACTAGCGGGGGGAAATGAGCAGTTCTTC	CASSPGLAGGNEQFF
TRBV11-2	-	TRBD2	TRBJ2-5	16	TGTGCCAGCAGCTTAGGACTAGCGGGGGTGCAAGAGACCCAGTACTTC	CASSLGLAGVQETQYF
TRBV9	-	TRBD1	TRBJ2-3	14	TGTGCCACCAGGACCTGGACAGGGCCAGATACGCAGTATTTT	CATRTWTGPDTQYF
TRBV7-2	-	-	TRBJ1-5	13	TGTGCCAGCAGCTTAGTAAGCAATCAGCCCCAGCATTTT	CASSLVSNQPQHF
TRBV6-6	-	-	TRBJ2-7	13	TGTGCCAGCAGTTACGACAGGCTCTACGAGCAGTACTTC	CASSYDRLYEQYF
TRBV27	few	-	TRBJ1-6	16	TGTGCCAGCAGTCCCGCCGGGGGAGGGACGAATTCACCCCTCCACTTT	CASSPAGGGTNSPLHF
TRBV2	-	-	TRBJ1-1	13	TGTGCCAGCAGGACAGGAAGGGACACTGAAGCTTTCTTT	CASRTGRDTEAFF
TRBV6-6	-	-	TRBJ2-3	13	TGTGCCAGCAGTTTGGCAGGCACAGATACGCAGTATTTT	CASSLAGTDTQYF
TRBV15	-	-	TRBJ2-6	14	TGTGCCACCGCTTGGCCTGTTATGGCCAACGTCCTGACTTTC	CATAWPVMANVLTF
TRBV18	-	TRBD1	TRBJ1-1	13	TGTGCCAGCTCACCTTTCACAGGGGTTGAAGCTTTCTTT	CASSPFTGVEAFF
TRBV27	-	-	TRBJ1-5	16	TGTGCCAGCAGTTTAACAGGCGGCCGTGGCAATCAGCCCCAGCATTTT	CASSLTGGRGNQPQHF
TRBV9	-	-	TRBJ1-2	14	TGTGCCAGCAGCGTCGGATCGACAGCCACAAGCTACACCTTC	CASSVGSTATSYTF
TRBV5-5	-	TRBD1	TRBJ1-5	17	TGTGCCAGCAGCTTGGCCGCGACAGGGGGCCTTATTCAGCCCCAGCATTTT	CASSLAATGGLIQPQHF
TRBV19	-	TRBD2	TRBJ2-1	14	TGTGCCAGCCGGTTGGGGGGGTCCTACAATGAGCAGTTCTTC	CASRLGGSYNEQFF
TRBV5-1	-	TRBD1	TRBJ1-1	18	TGCGCCAGCAGCTTCCTAGGACAGGGGGCTCGGATGAACACTGAAGCTTTCTTT	CASSFLGQGARMNTEAFF
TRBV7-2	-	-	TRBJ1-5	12	TGTGCCAGCAGCTCTCCCGATCAGCCCCAGCATTTT	CASSSPDQPQHF
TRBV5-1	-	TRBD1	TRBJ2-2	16	TGCGCCAGCAGCTTGGAAGGGGGCCTGAACACCGGGGAGCTGTTTTTT	CASSLEGGLNTGELFF
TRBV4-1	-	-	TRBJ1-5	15	TGCGCCAGCAGCCAAGGGGGTGGGGGGGATCAGCCCCAGCATTTT	CASSQGGGGDQPQHF
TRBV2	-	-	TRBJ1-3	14	TGTGCCAGCAGCCCGAGCGACTCTGGAAACACCATATATTTT	CASSPSDSGNTIYF
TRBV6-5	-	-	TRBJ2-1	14	TGTGCCAGCAGCCCGGGGGGCTATGACAATGAGCAGTTCTTC	CASSPGGYDNEQFF
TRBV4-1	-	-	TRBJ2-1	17	TGCGCCAGCAGCCCCCTGGGACTTCTTGGGGGGTACAATGAGCAGTTCTTC	CASSPLGLLGGYNEQFF
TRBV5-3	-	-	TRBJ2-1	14	TGTGCCAGGCGACCGAGGCTAGCGTACAATGAGCAGTTCTTC	CARRPRLAYNEQFF
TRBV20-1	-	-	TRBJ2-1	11	TGCAGTGCTAGAGGCAATAGTGAGCAGTTCTTC	CSARGNSEQFF
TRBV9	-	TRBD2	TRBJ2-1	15	TGTGCCAGCAGCGTAGTAGCGGGGGGATACAATGAGCAGTTCTTC	CASSVVAGGYNEQFF
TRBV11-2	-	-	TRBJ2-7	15	TGTGCCAGCAGCTTACCGGCAGGGCTATTCTACGAGCAGTACTTC	CASSLPAGLFYEQYF
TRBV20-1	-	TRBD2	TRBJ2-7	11	TGCAGTGCTAGGGGAGGGTACGAGCAGTACTTC	CSARGGYEQYF
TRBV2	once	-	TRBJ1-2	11	TGTGCCAGCAGGGCCGCGGGTGGCTACACCTTC	CASRAAGGYTF
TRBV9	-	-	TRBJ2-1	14	TGTGCCAGCAGCCTGACTACTAGCAGCAATGAGCAGTTCTTC	CASSLTTSSNEQFF
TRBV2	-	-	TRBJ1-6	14	TGTGCCAGCAGTCCTGGAGGGTATAATTCACCCCTCCACTTT	CASSPGGYNSPLHF
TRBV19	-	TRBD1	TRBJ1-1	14	TGTGCCAGTATAACGGACAGGGGAGGGACTGAAGCTTTCTTT	CASITDRGGTEAFF
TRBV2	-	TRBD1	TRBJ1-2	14	TGTGCCAGCAGGGGGGACAGAGAAGTGGGAGGCTACACCTTC	CASRGDREVGGYTF
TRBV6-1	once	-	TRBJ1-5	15	TGTGCCAGCCTAGCCGGGACATTGGGCAATCAGCCCCAGCATTTT	CASLAGTLGNQPQHF
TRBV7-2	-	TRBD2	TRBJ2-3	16	TGTGCCAGCAGCAGCTCCAGCGGGGGCCGCACAGATACGCAGTATTTT	CASSSSSGGRTDTQYF
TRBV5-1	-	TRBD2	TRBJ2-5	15	TGCGCCAGCAGTCTCTCTAGCGGGGCCCAAGAGACCCAGTACTTC	CASSLSSGAQETQYF
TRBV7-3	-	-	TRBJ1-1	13	TGTGCCAGCAGCTTATCGTCCCAGGACAAAGCTTTCTTT	CASSLSSQDKAFF
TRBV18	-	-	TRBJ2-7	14	TGTGCCAGCTCACCAGACCAAGAATCGGGAGAGCAGTACTTC	CASSPDQESGEQYF
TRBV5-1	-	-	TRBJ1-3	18	TGCGCCAGCAGCTTGGCTGAGGGCCCTGGGGGCACTGGAAACACCATATATTTT	CASSLAEGPGGTGNTIYF
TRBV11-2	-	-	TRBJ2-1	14	TGTGCCAGCAGCTTAGATGGCAGCTACAATGAGCAGTTCTTC	CASSLDGSYNEQFF
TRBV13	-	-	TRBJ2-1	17	TGTGCCAGCAGCTTAGCCCCCGACAGAAGCTCCTACAATGAGCAGTTCTTC	CASSLAPDRSSYNEQFF
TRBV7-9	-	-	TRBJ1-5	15	TGTGCCAGCAGCGAGGTTCAGGGGAGCAATCAGCCCCAGCATTTT	CASSEVQGSNQPQHF
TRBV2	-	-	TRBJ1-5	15	TGTGCCAGCAGTGACGGGGTCCAGATCAATCAGCCCCAGCATTTT	CASSDGVQINQPQHF
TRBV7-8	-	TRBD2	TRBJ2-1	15	TGTGCCAGCAGCCCGCGGGAGGGGGCGAGCAATGAGCAGTTCTTC	CASSPREGASNEQFF
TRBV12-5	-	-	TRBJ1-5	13	TGTGCTAGTGGTTTGAATGGAGATCAGCCCCAGCATTTT	CASGLNGDQPQHF
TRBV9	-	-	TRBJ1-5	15	TGTGCCAGCAGCGTATCGATAGAGCCACGTCAGCCCCAGCATTTT	CASSVSIEPRQPQHF
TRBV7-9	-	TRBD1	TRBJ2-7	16	TGTGCCAGCAGCTTTGGTGGACAGGCGGAATTCTACGAGCAGTACTTC	CASSFGGQAEFYEQYF
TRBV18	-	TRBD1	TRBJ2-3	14	TGTGCCAGCTCACCGCGGACAGGCAAAGATACGCAGTATTTT	CASSPRTGKDTQYF
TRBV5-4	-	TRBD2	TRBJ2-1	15	TGTGCCAGCAGCCCCGGACTAGCGGGCCTCAGTGAGCAGTTCTTC	CASSPGLAGLSEQFF
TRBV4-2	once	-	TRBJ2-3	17	TGTGCCAGCAGCCAATGGGAGATAGGAAGGAGCACAGATACGCAGTATTTT	CASSQWEIGRSTDTQYF